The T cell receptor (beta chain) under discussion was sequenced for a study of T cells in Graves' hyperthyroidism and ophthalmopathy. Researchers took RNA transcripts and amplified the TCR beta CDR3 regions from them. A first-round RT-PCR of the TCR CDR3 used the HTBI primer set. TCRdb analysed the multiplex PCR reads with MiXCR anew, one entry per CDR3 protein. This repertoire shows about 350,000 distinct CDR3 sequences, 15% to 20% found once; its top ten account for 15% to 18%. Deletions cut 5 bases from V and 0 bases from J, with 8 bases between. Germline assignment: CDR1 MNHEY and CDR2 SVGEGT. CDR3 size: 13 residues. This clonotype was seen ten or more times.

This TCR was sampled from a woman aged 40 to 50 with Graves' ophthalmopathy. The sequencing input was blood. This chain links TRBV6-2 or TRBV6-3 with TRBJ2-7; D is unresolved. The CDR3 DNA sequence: TGTGCCAGCAGTCGCTTAAGCTCCTACGAGCAGTACTTC. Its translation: CASSRLSSYEQYF.